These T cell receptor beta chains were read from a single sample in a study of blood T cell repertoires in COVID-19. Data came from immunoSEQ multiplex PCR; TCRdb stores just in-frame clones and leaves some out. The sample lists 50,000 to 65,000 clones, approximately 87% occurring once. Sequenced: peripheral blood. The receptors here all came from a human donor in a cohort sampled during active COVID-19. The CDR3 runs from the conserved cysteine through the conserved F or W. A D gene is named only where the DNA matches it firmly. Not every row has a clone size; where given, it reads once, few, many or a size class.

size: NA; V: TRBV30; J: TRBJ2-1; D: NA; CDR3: CAWRRAEWERKFF; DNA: TGTGCCTGGAGACGGGCAGAGTGGGAGAGGAAGTTCTTC
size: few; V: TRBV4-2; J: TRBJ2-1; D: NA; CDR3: CASSQYRDSSNEQFF; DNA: TGTGCCAGCAGCCAATATCGGGACTCTTCAAATGAGCAGTTCTTC
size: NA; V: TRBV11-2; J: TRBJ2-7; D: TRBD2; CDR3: CASSSFTGTSFHEQYF; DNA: TGTGCCAGCAGCTCCTTCACCGGGACTAGCTTCCACGAGCAGTACTTC
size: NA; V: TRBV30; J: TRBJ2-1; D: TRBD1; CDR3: CAWSPGQGAGSGNEQFF; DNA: TGTGCCTGGAGCCCGGGACAGGGGGCTGGTTCGGGAAATGAGCAGTTCTTC
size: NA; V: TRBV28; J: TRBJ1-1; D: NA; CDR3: CATSDPGSNTEAFF; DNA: TGTGCCACCTCGGATCCGGGATCTAACACTGAAGCTTTCTTT
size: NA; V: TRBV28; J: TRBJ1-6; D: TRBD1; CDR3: CASSQGQGGSPLHF; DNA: TGTGCCAGCAGCCAAGGACAGGGCGGTTCACCCCTCCACTTT
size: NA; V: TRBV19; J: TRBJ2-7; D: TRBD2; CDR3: CASSTRTSGRADEQYF; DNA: TGTGCCAGTAGTACCCGGACTAGCGGGAGGGCCGACGAGCAGTACTTC
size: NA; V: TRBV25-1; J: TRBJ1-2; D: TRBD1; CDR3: CASSEDRPPYGYTF; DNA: TGTGCCAGCAGTGAGGACAGGCCTCCCTATGGCTACACCTTC
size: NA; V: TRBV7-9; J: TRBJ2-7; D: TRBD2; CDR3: CASTPGTSGTYEQYF; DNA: TGTGCCAGCACCCCCGGGACTAGCGGAACCTACGAGCAGTACTTC
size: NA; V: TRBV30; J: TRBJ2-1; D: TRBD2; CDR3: CAWSVARTSGGARNEQFF; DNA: TGTGCCTGGAGTGTTGCCCGGACTAGCGGGGGGGCTCGCAATGAGCAGTTCTTC
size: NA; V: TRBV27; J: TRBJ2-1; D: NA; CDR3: CASSLSGANYNEQFF; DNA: TGTGCCAGCAGTTTATCGGGAGCGAACTACAATGAGCAGTTCTTC
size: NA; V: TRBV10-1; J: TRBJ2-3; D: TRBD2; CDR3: CASSDEAGVGADTQYF; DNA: TGCGCCAGCAGTGACGAAGCGGGAGTTGGTGCAGATACGCAGTATTTT
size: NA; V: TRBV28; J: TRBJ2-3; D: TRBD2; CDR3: CASRSSGREQYF; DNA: TGTGCCAGCAGGTCTAGCGGGAGAGAGCAGTATTTT
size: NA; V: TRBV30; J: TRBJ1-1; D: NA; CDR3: CAWNRFTNTEAFF; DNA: TGTGCCTGGAACAGGTTTACGAACACTGAAGCTTTCTTT
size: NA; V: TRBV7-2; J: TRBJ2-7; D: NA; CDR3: CASSSRWGGQSEQYF; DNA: TGTGCCAGCAGCTCCCGGTGGGGGGGGCAAAGCGAGCAGTACTTC
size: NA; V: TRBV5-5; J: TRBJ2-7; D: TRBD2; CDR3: CASSSRTSGGPSYEQYF; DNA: TGTGCCAGCAGCTCACGGACTAGCGGGGGACCCTCCTACGAGCAGTACTTC
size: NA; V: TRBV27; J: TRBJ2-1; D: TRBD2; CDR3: CASSGLAGVNEQFF; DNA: TGTGCCAGCAGTGGACTAGCGGGAGTAAATGAGCAGTTCTTC
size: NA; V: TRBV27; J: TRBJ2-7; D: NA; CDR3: CASTDQRAGEQYF; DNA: TGTGCCAGCACCGATCAACGCGCCGGGGAGCAGTACTTC
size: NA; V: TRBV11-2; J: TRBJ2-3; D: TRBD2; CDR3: CASSSAGVRDTQYF; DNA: TGTGCCAGCAGCTCAGCGGGAGTGAGAGATACGCAGTATTTT
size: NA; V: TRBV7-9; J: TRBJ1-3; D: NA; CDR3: CASSLAQSGVGNTIYF; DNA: TGTGCCAGCAGCTTAGCCCAATCAGGGGTCGGAAACACCATATATTTT
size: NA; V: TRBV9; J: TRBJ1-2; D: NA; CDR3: CASSVDVGGYGYTF; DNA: TGTGCCAGCAGCGTAGATGTAGGGGGCTATGGCTACACCTTC
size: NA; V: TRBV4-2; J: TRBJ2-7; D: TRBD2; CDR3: CASSQGGVAGGTSYEQYF; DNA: TGTGCCAGCAGCCAAGGCGGGGTAGCGGGAGGCACCTCCTACGAGCAGTACTTC